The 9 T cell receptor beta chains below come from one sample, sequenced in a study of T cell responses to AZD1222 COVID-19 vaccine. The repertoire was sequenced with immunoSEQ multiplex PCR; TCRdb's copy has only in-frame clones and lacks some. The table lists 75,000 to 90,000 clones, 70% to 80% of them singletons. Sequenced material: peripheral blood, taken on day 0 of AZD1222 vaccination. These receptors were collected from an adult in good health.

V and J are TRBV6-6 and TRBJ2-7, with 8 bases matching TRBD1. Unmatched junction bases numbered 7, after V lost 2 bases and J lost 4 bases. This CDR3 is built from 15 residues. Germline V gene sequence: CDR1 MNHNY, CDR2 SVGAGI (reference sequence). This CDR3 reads CASSYPGQGAYEQYF. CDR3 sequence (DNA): TGTGCCAGCAGTTACCCGGGGCAGGGGGCGTACGAGCAGTACTTC.

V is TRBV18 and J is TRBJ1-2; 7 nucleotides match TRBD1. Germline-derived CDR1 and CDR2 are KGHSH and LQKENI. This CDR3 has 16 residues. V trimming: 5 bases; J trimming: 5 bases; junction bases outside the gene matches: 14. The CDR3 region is CASSISAPGQLYGYTF. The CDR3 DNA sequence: TGTGCCAGCTCAATAAGCGCACCGGGACAGCTTTATGGCTACACCTTC.

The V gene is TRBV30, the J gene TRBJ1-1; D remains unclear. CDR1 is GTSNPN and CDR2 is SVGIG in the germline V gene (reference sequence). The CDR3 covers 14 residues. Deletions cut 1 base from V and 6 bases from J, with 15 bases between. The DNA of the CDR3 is TGTGCCTGGAGTGCCATACGATCTTTGGCTGAAGCTTTCTTT. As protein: CAWSAIRSLAEAFF. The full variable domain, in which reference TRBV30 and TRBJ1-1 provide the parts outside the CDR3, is SQTIHQWPATLVQPVGSPLSLECTVEGTSNPNLYWYRQAAGRGLQLLFYSVGIGQISSEVPQNLSASRPQDRQFILSSKKLLLSDSGFYLCAWSAIRSLAEAFFGQGTRLTVV.

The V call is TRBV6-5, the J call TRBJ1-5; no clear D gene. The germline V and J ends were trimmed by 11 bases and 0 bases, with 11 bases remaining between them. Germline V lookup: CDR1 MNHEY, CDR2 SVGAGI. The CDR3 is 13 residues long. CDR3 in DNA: TGTGCCCTTGCCGGGAATAGCAATCAGCCCCAGCATTTT. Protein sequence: CALAGNSNQPQHF.

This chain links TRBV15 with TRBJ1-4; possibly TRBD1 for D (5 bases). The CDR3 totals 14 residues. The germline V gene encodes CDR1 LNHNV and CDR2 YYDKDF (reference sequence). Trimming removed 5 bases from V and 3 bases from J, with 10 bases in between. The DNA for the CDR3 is TGTGCCACCAGCGACGGGGGGGCTAATGAAAAACTGTTTTTT. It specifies CATSDGGANEKLFF.

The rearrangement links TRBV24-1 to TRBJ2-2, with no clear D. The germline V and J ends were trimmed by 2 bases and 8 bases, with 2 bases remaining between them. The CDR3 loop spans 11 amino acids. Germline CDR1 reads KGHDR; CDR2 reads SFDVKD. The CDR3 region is CATSDSGELFF. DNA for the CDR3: TGTGCCACCAGTGATTCAGGGGAGCTGTTTTTT.

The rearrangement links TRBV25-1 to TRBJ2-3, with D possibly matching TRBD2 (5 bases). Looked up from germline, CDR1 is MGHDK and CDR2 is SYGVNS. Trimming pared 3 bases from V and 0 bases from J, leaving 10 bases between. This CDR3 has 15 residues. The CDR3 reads CASSDAGSSTDTQYF. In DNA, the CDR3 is TGTGCCAGCAGTGACGCGGGCTCTAGCACAGATACGCAGTATTTT.

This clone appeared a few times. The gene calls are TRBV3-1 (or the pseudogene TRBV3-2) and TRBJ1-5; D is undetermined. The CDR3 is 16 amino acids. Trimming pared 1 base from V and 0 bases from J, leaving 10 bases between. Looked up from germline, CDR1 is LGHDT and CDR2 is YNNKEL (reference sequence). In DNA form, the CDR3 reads TGTGCCAGCAGCCAAGGAAAGGCTTATAGCAATCAGCCCCAGCATTTT. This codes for CASSQGKAYSNQPQHF.

The CDR3 sequence: CASSFTGFEQYF. The CDR3 nucleotides read TGCGCCAGCAGCTTTACAGGGTTCGAGCAGTACTTC. V usage is TRBV5-1 and J usage is TRBJ2-7; D possibly corresponds to TRBD1 (6 bases). Trimming left V 2 bases short and J 6 bases short, with 9 bases between. This CDR3 contains 12 residues. Germline V gene lookup returns CDR1 SGHRS and CDR2 YFSETQ. Variable domain in full (rest from reference TRBV5-1 and TRBJ2-7): KAGVTQTPRYLIKTRGQQVTLSCSPISGHRSVSWYQQTPGQGLQFLFEYFSETQRNKGNFPGRFSGRQFSNSRSEMNVSTLELGDSALYLCASSFTGFEQYFGPGTRLTVT.